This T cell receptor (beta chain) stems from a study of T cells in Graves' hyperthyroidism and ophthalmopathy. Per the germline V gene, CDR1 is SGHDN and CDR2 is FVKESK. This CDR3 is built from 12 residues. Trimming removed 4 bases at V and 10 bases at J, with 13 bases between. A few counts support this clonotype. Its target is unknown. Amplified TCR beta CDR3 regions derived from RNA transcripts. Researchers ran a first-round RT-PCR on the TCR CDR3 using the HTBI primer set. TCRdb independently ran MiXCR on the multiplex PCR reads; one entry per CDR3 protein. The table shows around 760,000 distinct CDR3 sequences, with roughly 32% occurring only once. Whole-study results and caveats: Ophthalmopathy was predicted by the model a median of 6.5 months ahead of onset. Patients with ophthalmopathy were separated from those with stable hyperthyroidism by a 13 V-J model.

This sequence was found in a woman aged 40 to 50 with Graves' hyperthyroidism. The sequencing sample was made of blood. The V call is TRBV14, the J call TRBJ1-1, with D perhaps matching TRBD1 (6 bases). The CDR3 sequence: CASSRAGTRAFF. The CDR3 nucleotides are TGTGCCAGCAGCCGAGCCGGGACACGAGCTTTCTTT.